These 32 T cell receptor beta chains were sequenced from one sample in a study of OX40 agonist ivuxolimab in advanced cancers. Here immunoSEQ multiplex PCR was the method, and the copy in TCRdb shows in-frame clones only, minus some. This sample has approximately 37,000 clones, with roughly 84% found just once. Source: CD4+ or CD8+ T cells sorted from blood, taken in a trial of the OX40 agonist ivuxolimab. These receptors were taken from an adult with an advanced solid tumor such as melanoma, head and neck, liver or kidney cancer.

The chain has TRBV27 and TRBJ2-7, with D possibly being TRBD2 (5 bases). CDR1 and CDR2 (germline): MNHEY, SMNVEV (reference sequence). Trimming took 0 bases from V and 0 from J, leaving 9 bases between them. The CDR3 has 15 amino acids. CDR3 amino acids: CASSLSGEISYEQYF. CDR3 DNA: TGTGCCAGCAGTTTATCTGGGGAGATCTCCTACGAGCAGTACTTC.

CDR3 sequence (DNA): TGTGCCAGCAGGCCCAGTCAAAGCCCTGGAAACACCATATATTTT. It translates to CASRPSQSPGNTIYF. The chain joins TRBV6-5 to TRBJ1-3; D not certain. V shed 6 bases and J shed 2 bases, with 14 bases lying between them. CDR1 is MNHEY and CDR2 is SVGAGI in the germline V gene. The CDR3 has 15 residues.

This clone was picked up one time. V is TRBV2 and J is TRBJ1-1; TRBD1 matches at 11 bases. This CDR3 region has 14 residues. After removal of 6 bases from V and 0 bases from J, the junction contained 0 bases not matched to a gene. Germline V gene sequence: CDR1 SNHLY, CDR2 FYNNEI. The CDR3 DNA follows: TGTGCCAGCAGGGGACAGGGGGTGAACACTGAAGCTTTCTTT. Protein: CASRGQGVNTEAFF. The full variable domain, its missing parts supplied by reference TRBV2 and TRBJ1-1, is EPEVTQTPSHQVTQMGQEVILRCVPISNHLYFYWYRQILGQKVEFLVSFYNNEISEKSEIFDDQFSVERPDGSNFTLKIRSTKLEDSAMYFCASRGQGVNTEAFFGQGTRLTVV.

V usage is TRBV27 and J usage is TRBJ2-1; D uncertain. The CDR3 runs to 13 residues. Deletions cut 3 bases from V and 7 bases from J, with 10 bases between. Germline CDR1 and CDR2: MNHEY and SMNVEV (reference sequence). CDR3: CASSFLSENEQFF. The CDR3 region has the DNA TGTGCCAGCAGTTTCTTGTCGGAAAATGAGCAGTTCTTC.

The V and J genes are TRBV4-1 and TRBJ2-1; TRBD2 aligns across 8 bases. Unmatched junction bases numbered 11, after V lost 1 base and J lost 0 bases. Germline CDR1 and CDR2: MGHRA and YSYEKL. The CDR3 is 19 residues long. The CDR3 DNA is TGCGCCAGCAGCCAAGCTGCCATCCCGGGAGGGAGCTCCTACAATGAGCAGTTCTTC. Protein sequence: CASSQAAIPGGSSYNEQFF.

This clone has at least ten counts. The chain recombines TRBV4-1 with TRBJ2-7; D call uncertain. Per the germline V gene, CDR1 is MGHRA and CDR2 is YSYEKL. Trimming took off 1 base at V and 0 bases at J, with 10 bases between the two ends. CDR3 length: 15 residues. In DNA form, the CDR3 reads TGCGCCAGCAGCCAAGGCGTCGATTCCTCCTACGAGCAGTACTTC. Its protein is CASSQGVDSSYEQYF.

CDR3 nucleotides: TGCGCCAGCAGCCAAGTCCTAGGCGGGGAGGGAGAGACCCAGTACTTC. Translation gives CASSQVLGGEGETQYF. The rearrangement joins TRBV4-1 to TRBJ2-5, with 7 bases identical to TRBD2. This CDR3 spans 16 amino acids. Germline CDR1 and CDR2: MGHRA and YSYEKL. V shed 1 base and J 4 bases; nucleotides not matched to a gene: 9.

The DNA for the CDR3 is TGTGCCAGCAGTGACTCGAGTCTCAGAGACAGAAACATTCAGTACTTC. The encoded protein is CASSDSSLRDRNIQYF. This chain connects TRBV6-4 to TRBJ2-4; the D gene is possibly TRBD1 (5 bases). Germline V lookup: CDR1 MRHNA, CDR2 SNTAGT. Trimming removed 0 bases from V and 6 bases from J, with 15 bases in between. This CDR3 region has 16 residues.

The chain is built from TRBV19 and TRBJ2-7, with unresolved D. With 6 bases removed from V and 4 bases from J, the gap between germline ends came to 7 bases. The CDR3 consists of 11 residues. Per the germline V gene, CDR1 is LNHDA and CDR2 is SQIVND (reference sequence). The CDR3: CASRMGYEQYF. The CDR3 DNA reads TGTGCCAGTAGAATGGGGTACGAGCAGTACTTC.

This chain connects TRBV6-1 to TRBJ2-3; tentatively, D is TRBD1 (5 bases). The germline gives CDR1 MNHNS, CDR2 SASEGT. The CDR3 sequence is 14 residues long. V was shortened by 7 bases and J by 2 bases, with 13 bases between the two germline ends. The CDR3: CASIKTEYTDTQYF. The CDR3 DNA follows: TGTGCCAGCATTAAGACAGAATACACAGATACGCAGTATTTT.

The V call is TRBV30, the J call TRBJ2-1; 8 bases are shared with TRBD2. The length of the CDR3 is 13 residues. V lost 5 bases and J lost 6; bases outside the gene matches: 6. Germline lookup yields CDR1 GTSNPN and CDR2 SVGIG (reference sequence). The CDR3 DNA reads TGTGCCTGGTCCTACGGGGGGGCCAATGAGCAGTTCTTC. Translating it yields CAWSYGGANEQFF. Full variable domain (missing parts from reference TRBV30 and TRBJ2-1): SQTIHQWPATLVQPVGSPLSLECTVEGTSNPNLYWYRQAAGRGLQLLFYSVGIGQISSEVPQNLSASRPQDRQFILSSKKLLLSDSGFYLCAWSYGGANEQFFGPGTRLTVL.

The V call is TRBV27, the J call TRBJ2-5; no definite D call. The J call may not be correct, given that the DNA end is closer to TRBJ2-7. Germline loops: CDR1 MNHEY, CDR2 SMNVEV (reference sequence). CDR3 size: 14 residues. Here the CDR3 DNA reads TGTGCCAGCAGTTTATTAGGGTCGGTCTACGAGCAGTACTTC. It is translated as CASSLLGSVYEQYF.

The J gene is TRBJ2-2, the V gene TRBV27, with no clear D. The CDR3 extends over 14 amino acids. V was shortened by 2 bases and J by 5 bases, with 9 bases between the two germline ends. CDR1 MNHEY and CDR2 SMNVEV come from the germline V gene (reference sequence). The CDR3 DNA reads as TGTGCCAGCAGTTTACTGGACCTAACCGGGGAGCTGTTTTTT. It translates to CASSLLDLTGELFF.

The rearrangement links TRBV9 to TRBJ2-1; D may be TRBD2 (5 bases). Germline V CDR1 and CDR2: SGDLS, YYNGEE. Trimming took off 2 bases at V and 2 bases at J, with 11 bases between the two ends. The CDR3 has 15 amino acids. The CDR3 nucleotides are TGTGCCAGCAGCGTCGATGAGCGGACCTACAATGAGCAGTTCTTC. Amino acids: CASSVDERTYNEQFF.

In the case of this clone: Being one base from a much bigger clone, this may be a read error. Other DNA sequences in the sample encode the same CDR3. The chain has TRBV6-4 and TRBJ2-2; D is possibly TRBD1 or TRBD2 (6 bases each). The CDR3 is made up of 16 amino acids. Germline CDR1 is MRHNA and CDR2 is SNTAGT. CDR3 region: CASSDSGDISTGELFF. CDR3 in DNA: TGTGCCAGTAGTGACTCGGGGGACATCAGCACCGGGGAGCTGTTTTTT.

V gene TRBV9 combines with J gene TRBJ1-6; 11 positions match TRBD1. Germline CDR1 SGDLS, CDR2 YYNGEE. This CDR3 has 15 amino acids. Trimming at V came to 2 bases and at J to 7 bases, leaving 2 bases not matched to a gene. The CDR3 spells CASSVGQGANSPLHF. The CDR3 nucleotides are TGTGCCAGCAGCGTCGGACAGGGGGCGAATTCACCCCTCCACTTT.

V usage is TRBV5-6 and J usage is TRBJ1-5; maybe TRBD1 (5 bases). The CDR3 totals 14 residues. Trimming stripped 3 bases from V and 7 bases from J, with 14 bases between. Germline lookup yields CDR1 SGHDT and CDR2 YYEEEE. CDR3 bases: TGTGCCAGCAGCTCCTGGGGGGACTACCAGCCCCAGCATTTT. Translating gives CASSSWGDYQPQHF.

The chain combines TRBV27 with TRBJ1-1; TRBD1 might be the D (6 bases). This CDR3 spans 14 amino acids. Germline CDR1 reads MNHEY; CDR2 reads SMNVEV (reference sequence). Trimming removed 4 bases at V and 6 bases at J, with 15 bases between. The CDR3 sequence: CASSSRGGIPEAFF. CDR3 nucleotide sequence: TGTGCCAGCAGTTCCAGGGGAGGGATCCCTGAAGCTTTCTTT.

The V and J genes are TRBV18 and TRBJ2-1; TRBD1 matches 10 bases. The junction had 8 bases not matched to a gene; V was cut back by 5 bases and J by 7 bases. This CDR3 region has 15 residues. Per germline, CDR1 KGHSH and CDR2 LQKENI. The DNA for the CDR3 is TGTGCCAGCTCAACATCGGGACAGGGGATTAATGAGCAGTTCTTC. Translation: CASSTSGQGINEQFF. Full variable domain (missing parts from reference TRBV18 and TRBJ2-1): NAGVMQNPRHLVRRRGQEARLRCSPMKGHSHVYWYRQLPEEGLKFMVYLQKENIIDESGMPKERFSAEFPKEGPSILRIQQVVRGDSAAYFCASSTSGQGINEQFFGPGTRLTVL.

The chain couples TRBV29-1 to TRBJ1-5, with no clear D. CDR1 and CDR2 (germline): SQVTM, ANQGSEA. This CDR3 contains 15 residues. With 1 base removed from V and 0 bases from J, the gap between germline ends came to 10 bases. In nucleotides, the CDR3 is TGCAGCGTTGAAGTCCCGGGATTTAGCAATCAGCCCCAGCATTTT. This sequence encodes CSVEVPGFSNQPQHF. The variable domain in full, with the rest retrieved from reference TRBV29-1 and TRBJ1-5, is SAVISQKPSRDICQRGTSLTIQCQVDSQVTMMFWYRQQPGQSLTLIATANQGSEATYESGFVIDKFPISRPNLTFSTLTVSNMSPEDSSIYLCSVEVPGFSNQPQHFGDGTRLSIL.

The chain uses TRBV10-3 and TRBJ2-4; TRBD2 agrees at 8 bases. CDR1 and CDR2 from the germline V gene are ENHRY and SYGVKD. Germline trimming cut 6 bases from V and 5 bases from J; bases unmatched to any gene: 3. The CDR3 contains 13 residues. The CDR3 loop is CAIRGLGENIQYF. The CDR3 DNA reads TGTGCCATCAGGGGACTAGGGGAAAACATTCAGTACTTC.

CDR3 bases: TGCGCCAGCAGCCAAGGGGACCTTGATACGCAGTATTTT. Amino acids: CASSQGDLDTQYF. The rearrangement uses TRBV4-1 and TRBJ2-3, with D perhaps TRBD1 or TRBD2 (5 bases each). With 1 base removed from V and 6 bases from J, the gap between germline ends came to 8 bases. Germline lookup yields CDR1 MGHRA and CDR2 YSYEKL. CDR3 length: 13 residues.

CDR3 nucleotide sequence: TGTGCCAGTAGTCCTACCGGGACAGGGACCTACGAGCAGTACTTC. This encodes CASSPTGTGTYEQYF. The chain couples TRBV19 to TRBJ2-7, with 9 bases lining up with TRBD1. The length of the CDR3 is 15 residues. J lost 2 bases, V lost 5 bases, and 7 bases had no gene match. Germline V gene lookup returns CDR1 LNHDA and CDR2 SQIVND (reference sequence).

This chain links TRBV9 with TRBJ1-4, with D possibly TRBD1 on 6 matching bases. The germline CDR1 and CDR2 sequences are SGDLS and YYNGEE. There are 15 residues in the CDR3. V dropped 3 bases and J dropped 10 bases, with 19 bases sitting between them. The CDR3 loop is CASSEGGRMDGKLFF. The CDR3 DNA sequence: TGTGCCAGCAGCGAGGGGGGGCGGATGGATGGAAAACTGTTTTTT.

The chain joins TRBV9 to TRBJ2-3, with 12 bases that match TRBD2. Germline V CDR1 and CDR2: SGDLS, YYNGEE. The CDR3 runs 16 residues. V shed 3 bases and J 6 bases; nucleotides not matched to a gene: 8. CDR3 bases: TGTGCCAGCAGCGGGCTAGCGGGGGGGCCGGGTGATACGCAGTATTTT. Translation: CASSGLAGGPGDTQYF.

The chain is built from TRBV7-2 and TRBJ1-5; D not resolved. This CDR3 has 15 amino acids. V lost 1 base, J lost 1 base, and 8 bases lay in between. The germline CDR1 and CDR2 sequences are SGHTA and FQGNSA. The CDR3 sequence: CASSLGADSNQPQHF. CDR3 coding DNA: TGTGCCAGCAGCTTAGGTGCGGACAGCAATCAGCCCCAGCATTTT. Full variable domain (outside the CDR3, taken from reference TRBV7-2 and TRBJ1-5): GAGVSQSPSNKVTEKGKDVELRCDPISGHTALYWYRQSLGQGLEFLIYFQGNSAPDKSGLPSDRFSAERTGGSVSTLTIQRTQQEDSAVYLCASSLGADSNQPQHFGDGTRLSIL.

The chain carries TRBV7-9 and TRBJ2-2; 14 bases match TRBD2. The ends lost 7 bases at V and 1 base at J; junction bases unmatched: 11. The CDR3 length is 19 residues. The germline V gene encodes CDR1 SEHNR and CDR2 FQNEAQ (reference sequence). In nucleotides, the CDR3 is TGTGCCAGCACCCCCACGAGACTAGCGGGGGGGCGGAACACCGGGGAGCTGTTTTTT. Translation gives CASTPTRLAGGRNTGELFF.

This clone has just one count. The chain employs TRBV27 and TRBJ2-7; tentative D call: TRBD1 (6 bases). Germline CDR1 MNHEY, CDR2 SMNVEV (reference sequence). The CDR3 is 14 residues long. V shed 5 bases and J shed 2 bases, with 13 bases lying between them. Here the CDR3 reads CASSLTGGTYEQYF. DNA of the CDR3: TGTGCCAGCAGTCTGACAGGTGGAACCTACGAGCAGTACTTC.

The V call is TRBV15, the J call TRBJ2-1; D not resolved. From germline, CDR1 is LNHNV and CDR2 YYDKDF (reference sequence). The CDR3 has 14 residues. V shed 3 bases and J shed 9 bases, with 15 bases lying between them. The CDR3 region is CATSSGSGRAEQFF. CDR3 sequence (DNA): TGTGCCACCAGCAGTGGCTCCGGCCGGGCTGAGCAGTTCTTC.

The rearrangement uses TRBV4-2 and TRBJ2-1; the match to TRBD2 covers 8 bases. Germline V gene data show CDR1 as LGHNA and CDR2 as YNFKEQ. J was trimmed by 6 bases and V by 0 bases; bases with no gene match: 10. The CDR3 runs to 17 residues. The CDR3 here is CASSQDPGAGDSNEQFF. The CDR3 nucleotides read TGTGCCAGCAGCCAAGATCCCGGAGCGGGAGACTCCAATGAGCAGTTCTTC.

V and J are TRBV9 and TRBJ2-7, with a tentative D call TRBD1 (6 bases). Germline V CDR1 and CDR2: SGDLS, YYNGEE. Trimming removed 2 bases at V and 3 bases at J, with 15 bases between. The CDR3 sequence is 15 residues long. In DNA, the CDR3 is TGTGCCAGCAGCGTCTCACAGGGATTTGGCTACGAGCAGTACTTC. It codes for CASSVSQGFGYEQYF.

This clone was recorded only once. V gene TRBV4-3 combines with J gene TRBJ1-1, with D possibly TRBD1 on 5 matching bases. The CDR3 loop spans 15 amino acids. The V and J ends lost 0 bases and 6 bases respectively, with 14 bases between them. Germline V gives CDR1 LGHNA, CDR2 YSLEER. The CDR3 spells CASSQDSGRLPEAFF. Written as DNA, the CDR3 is TGCGCCAGCAGCCAAGATTCGGGACGGTTGCCTGAAGCTTTCTTT.